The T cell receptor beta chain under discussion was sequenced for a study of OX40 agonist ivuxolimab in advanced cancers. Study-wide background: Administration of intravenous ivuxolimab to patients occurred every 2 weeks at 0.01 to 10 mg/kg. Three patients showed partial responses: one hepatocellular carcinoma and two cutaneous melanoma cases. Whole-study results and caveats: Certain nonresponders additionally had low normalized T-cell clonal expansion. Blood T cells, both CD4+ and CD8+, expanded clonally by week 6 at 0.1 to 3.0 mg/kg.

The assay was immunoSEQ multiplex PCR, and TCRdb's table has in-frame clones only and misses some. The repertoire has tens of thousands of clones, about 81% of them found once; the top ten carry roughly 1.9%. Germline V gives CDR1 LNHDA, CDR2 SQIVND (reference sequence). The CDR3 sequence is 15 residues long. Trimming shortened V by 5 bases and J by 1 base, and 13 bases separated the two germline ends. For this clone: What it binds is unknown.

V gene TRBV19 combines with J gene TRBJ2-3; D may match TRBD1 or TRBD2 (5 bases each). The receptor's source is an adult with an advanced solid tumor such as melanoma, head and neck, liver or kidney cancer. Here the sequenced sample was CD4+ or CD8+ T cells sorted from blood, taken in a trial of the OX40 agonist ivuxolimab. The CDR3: CASSSGRDRTDTQYF. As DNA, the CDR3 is TGTGCCAGTAGTTCGGGAAGGGACCGCACAGATACGCAGTATTTT. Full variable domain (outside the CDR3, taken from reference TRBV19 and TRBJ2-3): DGGITQSPKYLFRKEGQNVTLSCEQNLNHDAMYWYRQDPGQGLRLIYYSQIVNDFQKGDIAEGYSVSREKKESFPLTVTSAQKNPTAFYLCASSSGRDRTDTQYFGPGTRLTVL.